This T cell receptor beta chain comes out of a study of T cells after yellow fever vaccination. Overall study context: Those fractions that held only low numbers of cells were prepared using the SMART-Seq v4 Ultra Low Input RNA kit. Study-level results: The bulk population could contribute abundant contaminating clonotypes to FACS-sorted repertoires. After the booster, about 95% of CD4 and approximately 87% of CD8 primary-response clones were re-detected.

This clonotype was seen more than once but under ten times. What it binds is unknown. A read error may account for a junction end that differs from germline. The TCR cDNA carried a universal primer site and UMIs from 5'RACE template switching. TCRdb recomputed calls from the 5' RACE reads with MiXCR, one row per CDR3 protein. The table shows approximately 90,000 distinct CDR3 sequences, with under 6.5% occurring only once. This CDR3 has 12 amino acids. Germline V gene lookup returns CDR1 ENHRY and CDR2 SYGVKD. The chain joins TRBV10-3 to TRBJ2-1; D is ambiguous. This sample comprised CD8+ T cells sorted from PBMCs, obtained 10 days after the yellow fever booster vaccination. The clonotype originates from a man younger than 35 who received the YFV17D yellow fever vaccine. The CDR3 spells CAISEDANGQFF. CDR3 bases: TGTGCCATCAGTGAGGACGCTAATGGGCAGTTCTTC.